This T cell receptor (beta chain) derives from a study of CD8+CD57+ T cells in acquired aplastic anemia. Previously, flow cytometry had revealed CD8+CD57+ cell expansion in the patients chosen for sequencing. Genomic DNA served as template for TCR beta VDJ and CDR3 profiling. One entry per CDR3 protein results from TCRdb running MiXCR on the reads. The sample carries roughly 250,000 distinct CDR3 sequences, around 82% recorded once. The CDR3 extends over 12 amino acids. CDR1 is SGHTA, CDR2 FQGNSA, per germline. As to this clonotype: The junction departs from germline at one end; a sequencing error may be responsible.

The receptor comes from a human donor with aplastic anemia. The material sequenced was sorted CD4+, CD8+, or CD8+CD57+ T cells (not recorded which) from PBMCs. V is TRBV7-2 and J is TRBJ2-5, with 7 bases identical to TRBD1. This chain's CDR3 is CAGQVARETHYF. CDR3 bases: TGTGCCGGACAGGTGGCTAGGGAGACCCACTATTTC.